This T cell receptor beta chain was sequenced in a study of blood T cell repertoires in COVID-19. The wider study: The cDNA or gDNA used as material had been derived from T cells, B-cell-depleted T cells, or PBMCs.

Using immunoSEQ multiplex PCR, the repertoire was profiled, and TCRdb retains in-frame clones only, with some absent. This sample carries under 200,000 clones, about 86% of them seen once, and the ten largest clones take around 6.5%. The V end was cut by 0 bases, the J end by 6 bases, with 9 bases between. The V gene's germline CDR1 is MNHEY and CDR2 SVGAGI. The CDR3 is 15 amino acids. What was sequenced was peripheral blood. The receptor was isolated from a woman of 80 years or more in a cohort sampled during active or convalescent COVID-19. The gene calls are TRBV6-5 and TRBJ1-6; perhaps TRBD1 as D (6 bases). CDR3 amino acids: CASSYSGAANSPLHF. Written as DNA, the CDR3 is TGTGCCAGCAGTTACTCGGGGGCCGCTAATTCACCCCTCCACTTT.